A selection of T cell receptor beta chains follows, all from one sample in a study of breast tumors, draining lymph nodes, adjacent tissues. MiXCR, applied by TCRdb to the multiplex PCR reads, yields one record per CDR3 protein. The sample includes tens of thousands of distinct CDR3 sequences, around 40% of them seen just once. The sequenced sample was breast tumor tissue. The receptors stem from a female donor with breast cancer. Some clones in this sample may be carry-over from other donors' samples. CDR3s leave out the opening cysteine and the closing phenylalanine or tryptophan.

cdr3_aa: SASGGGNEKLF; v_call: TRBV29-1; j_call: TRBJ1-4
cdr3_aa: ANPRTDLTYSGNTIY; v_call: TRBV28; j_call: TRBJ1-3
cdr3_aa: ASSLTVGSRSGANVLT; v_call: TRBV7-3; j_call: TRBJ2-6
cdr3_aa: ASSLGPLGRNGYT; v_call: TRBV5-8; j_call: TRBJ1-2
cdr3_aa: ASSLGQGILGGYT; v_call: TRBV5-1; j_call: TRBJ1-2
cdr3_aa: ASSQDGQGGSLPEKLF; v_call: TRBV4-2; j_call: TRBJ1-4
cdr3_aa: ASFTGNYGYT; v_call: TRBV5-1; j_call: TRBJ1-2
cdr3_aa: SATSGSDTDTQY; v_call: TRBV20-1; j_call: TRBJ2-3
cdr3_aa: ASSRLAGGVYNEQF; v_call: TRBV7-6; j_call: TRBJ2-1
cdr3_aa: SATTSGSLLGYT; v_call: TRBV20-1; j_call: TRBJ1-2
cdr3_aa: ASSIERSKPKQF; v_call: TRBV19; j_call: TRBJ2-1